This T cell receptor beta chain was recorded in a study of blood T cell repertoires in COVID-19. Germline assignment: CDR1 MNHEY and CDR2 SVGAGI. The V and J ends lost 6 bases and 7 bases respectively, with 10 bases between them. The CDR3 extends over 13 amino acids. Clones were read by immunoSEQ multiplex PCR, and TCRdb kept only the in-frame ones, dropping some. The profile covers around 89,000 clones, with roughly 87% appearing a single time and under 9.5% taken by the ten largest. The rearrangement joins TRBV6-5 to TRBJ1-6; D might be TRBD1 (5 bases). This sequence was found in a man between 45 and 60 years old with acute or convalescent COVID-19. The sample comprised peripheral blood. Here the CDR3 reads CASRQGYNSPLHF. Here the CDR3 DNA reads TGTGCCAGCAGGCAGGGTTACAATTCACCCCTCCACTTT.